The 9 T cell receptor beta chains below come from one sample, sequenced in a study of blood T cell repertoires in COVID-19 (dated by TCRdb to 2018 to 2020). Library preparation used the immunoSEQ multiplex PCR assay. TCRdb provides this immuneACCESS table in a form limited to in-frame rearrangements. Some clones are lacking; in checked studies, under half of them reflect an unresolved V gene, and why the rest are absent is not known. The table for this sample lists 250,000 to 350,000 clones; about 89% of them were counted only once. Jointly, the top ten make up around 12% of the sample. The source material was peripheral blood. The receptor source for this set is a woman in her sixties with acute or convalescent COVID-19.

The chain is built from TRBV24-1 and TRBJ1-2; D remains ambiguous. CDR1 and CDR2 from the germline V gene are KGHDR and SFDVKD. The CDR3 loop spans 13 amino acids. Trimming removed 2 bases from V and 4 bases from J, with 7 bases in between. CDR3 DNA: TGTGCCACCAGTGATTCCAGGTTCTATGGCTACACCTTC. It codes for CATSDSRFYGYTF.

The chain recombines TRBV29-1 with TRBJ1-1; TRBD1 matches at 9 bases. This CDR3 is 14 amino acids long. CDR1 is SQVTM and CDR2 is ANQGSEA in the germline V gene. The ends lost 5 bases at V and 5 bases at J; junction bases unmatched: 9. The CDR3 DNA is TGCAGCGTTAACTCGGGACAGGGTCCGACTGAAGCTTTCTTT. It codes for CSVNSGQGPTEAFF. Full variable domain (rest looked up from reference TRBV29-1 and TRBJ1-1): SAVISQKPSRDICQRGTSLTIQCQVDSQVTMMFWYRQQPGQSLTLIATANQGSEATYESGFVIDKFPISRPNLTFSTLTVSNMSPEDSSIYLCSVNSGQGPTEAFFGQGTRLTVV.

This clone was picked up one time. The chain carries TRBV29-1 and TRBJ2-7; D perhaps matches TRBD2 (6 bases). Germline loops: CDR1 SQVTM, CDR2 ANQGSEA. This CDR3 is built from 12 residues. Trimming cost V 2 bases and J 9 bases, with 14 bases left between them. CDR3: CSVEFGGTGQYF. CDR3 coding DNA: TGCAGCGTTGAATTCGGGGGAACGGGGCAGTACTTC.

This rearrangement joins TRBV28 to TRBJ2-1, with D possibly TRBD2 on 7 matching bases. This CDR3 has 14 amino acids. Germline-derived CDR1 and CDR2 are MDHEN and SYDVKM. Trimming removed 11 bases at V and 8 bases at J, with 22 bases between. As DNA, the CDR3 is TGTGCCTCAAATTTAAAGGGGGGGGGCGATGAGCAGTTCTTC. It yields the protein CASNLKGGGDEQFF.

This rearrangement joins TRBV27 to TRBJ1-2, with 8 bases matching TRBD1. Trimming at V came to 0 bases and at J to 4 bases, leaving 10 bases not matched to a gene. The CDR3 is 17 residues long. CDR1 and CDR2 from the germline V gene are MNHEY and SMNVEV (reference sequence). CDR3 protein: CASSLSPPRQGSYGYTF. CDR3 DNA: TGTGCCAGCAGTTTATCCCCCCCACGACAGGGGTCCTATGGCTACACCTTC.

The genes are TRBV4-3 and TRBJ2-3; TRBD2 matches 13 bases. The CDR3 spans 21 residues. The J segment lost 3 bases and the V segment lost 0 bases, leaving 15 bases of the junction unmatched. CDR1 and CDR2 from the germline V gene are LGHNA and YSLEER. DNA of the CDR3: TGCGCCAGCAGCCAAGATCTCCCACTAGCGGGAGGGGTTGTCCTAACAGATACGCAGTATTTT. It translates to CASSQDLPLAGGVVLTDTQYF.

This rearrangement joins TRBV30 to TRBJ2-2, with D perhaps matching TRBD1 (5 bases). V dropped 3 bases and J dropped 4 bases, with 15 bases sitting between them. CDR1 and CDR2 from the germline V gene are GTSNPN and SVGIG (reference sequence). This CDR3 is built from 15 residues. CDR3 DNA: TGTGCCTGGAGCGAAATGGGGCCAGTCACCGGGGAGCTGTTTTTT. This codes for CAWSEMGPVTGELFF.

The chain has TRBV28 and TRBJ1-4; D possibly corresponds to TRBD1 (6 bases). The germline V and J ends were trimmed by 2 bases and 8 bases, with 15 bases remaining between them. Germline V gene sequence: CDR1 MDHEN, CDR2 SYDVKM. This CDR3 region has 15 residues. The CDR3 nucleotides read TGTGCCAGCAGTTTAGCGGGGGCGCTGGGGGAAAAACTGTTTTTT. This codes for CASSLAGALGEKLFF.

The chain uses TRBV7-2 and TRBJ2-2; D is unclear. The V end was cut by 1 base, the J end by 7 bases, with 7 bases between. The CDR3 runs to 13 residues. The germline CDR1 and CDR2 sequences are SGHTA and FQGNSA. This CDR3 reads CASSLVSYGELFF. In nucleotides, the CDR3 is TGTGCCAGCAGCTTAGTTTCCTACGGGGAGCTGTTTTTT.